The 21 T cell receptor beta chains reported below all come from one sample, sequenced in a study of blood T cell repertoires in COVID-19. The data were produced by immunoSEQ multiplex PCR, yet TCRdb's version contains in-frame clones alone and is incomplete. This sample has some 230,000 clones, with approximately 80% found just once. The sequencing sample was made of peripheral blood. These receptor sequences come from a woman in her fifties or sixties with acute or convalescent COVID-19.

The chain recombines TRBV14 with TRBJ2-5; TRBD2 matches 7 bases. Trimming cost V 1 base and J 5 bases; bases outside gene matches: 16. Per germline, CDR1 SGHDN and CDR2 FVKESK. The CDR3 is 18 amino acids. DNA for the CDR3: TGTGCCAGCAGCCAAGCTGGGATGCTAGCGGCCAAGGGGGAGACCCAGTACTTC. Residues: CASSQAGMLAAKGETQYF.

The gene calls are TRBV2 and TRBJ2-7; perhaps TRBD1 as D (6 bases). This CDR3 is built from 13 residues. The germline V gene encodes CDR1 SNHLY and CDR2 FYNNEI. V lost 9 bases and J 7 bases, leaving 19 bases between the germline ends. The CDR3 DNA reads as TGTGCCAGTTCTGACCCAGGGGTGGGGGAGCAGTACTTC. It encodes CASSDPGVGEQYF.

This clone was seen a handful of times. The rearrangement uses TRBV5-1 and TRBJ2-3, with 10 bases fitting TRBD2. With V trimmed by 5 bases and J by 3 bases, 3 bases remained unmatched. In germline, CDR1 is SGHRS, CDR2 YFSETQ. The CDR3 loop spans 14 amino acids. DNA for the CDR3: TGCGCCAGCAGGACGGGACTAGCGACAGATACGCAGTATTTT. This codes for CASRTGLATDTQYF.

J is TRBJ1-4 and V is TRBV15; TRBD1 might be the D (5 bases). Germline CDR1 and CDR2: LNHNV and YYDKDF (reference sequence). V was shortened by 0 bases and J by 4 bases, with 9 bases between the two germline ends. This CDR3 region has 15 residues. DNA of the CDR3: TGTGCCACCAGCAGAGACCCAGGGTATAATGAAAAACTGTTTTTT. It specifies CATSRDPGYNEKLFF. Using reference TRBV15 and TRBJ1-4 for the parts outside the CDR3, the full variable domain is DAMVIQNPRYQVTQFGKPVTLSCSQTLNHNVMYWYQQKSSQAPKLLFHYYDKDFNNEADTPDNFQSRRPNTSFCFLDIRSPGLGDTAMYLCATSRDPGYNEKLFFGSGTQLSVL.

J is TRBJ1-3 and V is TRBV5-1, with TRBD1 matching 7 bases. J lost 0 bases, V lost 0 bases, and 3 bases had no gene match. Germline assignment: CDR1 SGHRS and CDR2 YFSETQ. This CDR3 is built from 16 residues. The CDR3 DNA reads as TGCGCCAGCAGCTTGGAGGGGACAGCCTCTGGAAACACCATATATTTT. It encodes CASSLEGTASGNTIYF.

The chain employs TRBV4-1 and TRBJ1-4, with 9 bases aligning to TRBD1. The CDR3 extends over 15 amino acids. The V gene's germline CDR1 is MGHRA and CDR2 YSYEKL. V gave up 4 bases and J gave up 10 bases; unmatched junction bases: 10. CDR3 residues: CASSPPGQGMAKLFF. The CDR3 region has the DNA TGCGCCAGCAGCCCCCCAGGACAGGGGATGGCAAAACTGTTTTTT.

The chain couples TRBV6-5 to TRBJ2-5; 7 nucleotides match TRBD1. The CDR3 is 15 residues long. Losses at the gene ends were 6 bases for V and 5 bases for J; bases not matched to a gene: 12. CDR1 MNHEY and CDR2 SVGAGI come from the germline V gene. In DNA, the CDR3 is TGTGCCAGCAGGACAACACAGGGGCCGGATGAGACCCAGTACTTC. Translation: CASRTTQGPDETQYF.

At least ten counts were recorded for this clone. V gene TRBV27 combines with J gene TRBJ1-4; tentative D call: TRBD1 (5 bases). The CDR3 has 14 residues. The germline V gene encodes CDR1 MNHEY and CDR2 SMNVEV (reference sequence). Trimming cost V 5 bases and J 3 bases, with 10 bases left between them. The CDR3 sequence is CASSPRDSNEKLFF. DNA for the CDR3: TGTGCCAGCAGTCCCCGGGACTCTAATGAAAAACTGTTTTTT.

The table lists this clone with a few counts. The J gene is TRBJ1-3, the V gene TRBV7-9; possibly TRBD1 for D (5 bases). CDR1 is SEHNR and CDR2 is FQNEAQ in the germline V gene (reference sequence). V lost 3 bases to trimming and J lost 0 bases, with 9 bases between them. The CDR3 is 15 residues long. CDR3 DNA sequence: TGTGCCAGCAGCTTCGGCAGGGACTCTGGAAACACCATATATTTT. This encodes CASSFGRDSGNTIYF.

The table lists this clone with many counts. V is TRBV30 and J is TRBJ1-2; D remains unclear. This CDR3 spans 12 amino acids. The germline gives CDR1 GTSNPN, CDR2 SVGIG (reference sequence). V lost 0 bases to trimming and J lost 4 bases, with 6 bases between them. The CDR3 sequence is CAWSVYSYGYTF. For the CDR3, the DNA is TGTGCCTGGAGTGTATACAGCTATGGCTACACCTTC.

The chain's CDR3 is CASTLYGGGRQPQHF. Written as DNA, the CDR3 is TGTGCCAGCACCCTTTATGGAGGGGGCAGGCAGCCCCAGCATTTT. The chain carries TRBV28 and TRBJ1-5; 7 positions agree with TRBD1. The germline V gene has CDR1 MDHEN and CDR2 SYDVKM. V lost 7 bases and J lost 7; bases outside the gene matches: 13. CDR3 length: 15 amino acids.

The CDR3 spells CAWSREGGTEAFF. The CDR3, as DNA: TGTGCCTGGAGTAGAGAAGGGGGCACTGAAGCTTTCTTT. The rearrangement joins TRBV30 to TRBJ1-1, with D possibly matching TRBD1 (6 bases). The CDR3 runs 13 residues. Trimming pared 2 bases from V and 4 bases from J, leaving 11 bases between. The germline gives CDR1 GTSNPN, CDR2 SVGIG (reference sequence).

In its sample, this clone was seen a few times. The chain couples TRBV4-2 to TRBJ2-3, with 7 bases identical to TRBD2. This CDR3 region has 16 residues. With V trimmed by 1 base and J by 2 bases, 6 bases remained unmatched. Germline CDR1 is LGHNA and CDR2 is YNFKEQ. The CDR3 DNA is TGTGCCAGCAGCCAAGTATCTAGCGGAGCCACAGATACGCAGTATTTT. As protein: CASSQVSSGATDTQYF.

This clone was observed once. The chain uses TRBV11-2 and TRBJ2-2; D gene ambiguous. Trimming took 1 base from V and 8 from J, leaving 5 bases between them. The germline V gene encodes CDR1 SGHAT and CDR2 FQNNGV. The CDR3 runs 12 residues. CDR3 nucleotides: TGTGCCAGCAGCTTAGGGGCGGGGGAGCTGTTTTTT. Translated, it gives CASSLGAGELFF.

The chain carries TRBV28 and TRBJ2-5, with 9 bases that match TRBD2. CDR1 MDHEN and CDR2 SYDVKM come from the germline V gene. The length of the CDR3 is 16 residues. The ends lost 6 bases at V and 5 bases at J; junction bases unmatched: 13. Here the CDR3 reads CASSPVGSGSRETQYF. Written as DNA, the CDR3 is TGTGCCAGCAGCCCCGTGGGTAGCGGGAGTAGGGAGACCCAGTACTTC.

The chain has TRBV11-2 and TRBJ2-7; maybe TRBD1 (5 bases). V lost 1 base and J 3 bases, leaving 13 bases between the germline ends. Germline CDR1 SGHAT, CDR2 FQNNGV. The CDR3 extends over 15 amino acids. CDR3 sequence: CASSLAQAGYYEQYF. The CDR3 DNA sequence: TGTGCCAGCAGCTTAGCACAGGCCGGATACTACGAGCAGTACTTC.

The chain uses TRBV6-5 and TRBJ1-1; D remains unclear. Germline-derived CDR1 and CDR2 are MNHEY and SVGAGI. This CDR3 has 11 amino acids. Deletions cut 4 bases from V and 10 bases from J, with 10 bases between. CDR3 loop: CASSSEGAAFF. The CDR3 DNA reads as TGTGCCAGCAGTTCCGAAGGAGCAGCTTTCTTT.

A word on this clone: Additional DNA sequences in this sample encode the identical CDR3. The V gene is TRBV30, the J gene TRBJ1-5; D gene ambiguous. The CDR3 runs to 13 residues. Germline CDR1 and CDR2: GTSNPN and SVGIG (reference sequence). Trimming stripped 0 bases from V and 4 bases from J, with 7 bases between. The CDR3 DNA reads as TGTGCCTGGAGTGTAGCGGGGAATCAGCCCCAGCATTTT. Protein product: CAWSVAGNQPQHF.

The chain has TRBV6-2 or TRBV6-3 and TRBJ1-1; D gene unclear. V was clipped by 5 bases and J by 14 bases, with 21 bases between them. This CDR3 is 13 amino acids long. Germline V gene data show CDR1 as MNHEY and CDR2 as SVGEGT. For the CDR3, the DNA is TGTGCCAGCAGTACGAACTGGGAGGCCCGCTACTTCTTT. Protein product: CASSTNWEARYFF.

This clone was seen once. Other DNA sequences in the sample encode the same CDR3. V is TRBV29-1 and J is TRBJ2-3; D call uncertain. The CDR3 sequence is 11 residues long. V lost 5 bases, J lost 2 bases, and 5 bases lay in between. Germline loops: CDR1 SQVTM, CDR2 ANQGSEA. The DNA of the CDR3 is TGCAGCGTTTTTCTCACAGATACGCAGTATTTT. As protein: CSVFLTDTQYF.

This chain joins TRBV6-5 and TRBJ2-7, with 11 bases fitting TRBD1. The ends lost 4 bases at V and 7 bases at J; junction bases unmatched: 3. CDR1 MNHEY and CDR2 SVGAGI come from the germline V gene. The CDR3 covers 13 residues. The DNA for the CDR3 is TGTGCCAGCAGTTTTGGGACAGGGGGGGAGCAGTACTTC. Translated: CASSFGTGGEQYF.